The 16 T cell receptor beta chains below all came from one sample that was sequenced in a study of cytotoxic CD8 clonotypes in ibrutinib-treated CLL. TCRdb keeps only in-frame clones here, not all; method: immunoSEQ multiplex PCR. The profile shows over 100,000 clones, 80% to 90% of them singletons. This sample comprised PBMCs, obtained after 24 months of ibrutinib treatment. These receptor sequences come from a human donor with chronic lymphocytic leukemia.

The rearrangement uses TRBV4-3 and TRBJ1-1; D remains ambiguous. The germline CDR1 and CDR2 sequences are LGHNA and YSLEER. The CDR3 contains 18 residues. The V gene lost 4 bases and the J gene lost 1 base, with 22 bases spanning the gap. CDR3 region: CASSLDRSASPRNTEAFF. In DNA, the CDR3 is TGCGCCAGCAGCCTCGATCGGTCCGCATCTCCAAGGAACACTGAAGCTTTCTTT.

V usage is TRBV4-1 and J usage is TRBJ1-2; perhaps TRBD1 as D (5 bases). With 4 bases removed from V and 8 bases from J, the gap between germline ends came to 23 bases. The CDR3 runs 16 residues. Germline CDR1 and CDR2: MGHRA and YSYEKL. CDR3 amino acids: CASSPRQRTSLRGYTF. The CDR3 DNA reads TGCGCCAGCAGCCCCCGACAGAGGACCTCGTTACGGGGCTACACCTTC.

The V gene is TRBV7-2, the J gene TRBJ1-2; TRBD1 matches 9 bases. Per the germline V gene, CDR1 is SGHTA and CDR2 is FQGNSA. The CDR3 has 15 amino acids. Trimming removed 5 bases from V and 7 bases from J; junction bases left unmatched: 11. CDR3 sequence (DNA): TGTGCCAGCAGCCCCTCTCGGGACAGGGTTCGTGGCTACACCTTC. As protein: CASSPSRDRVRGYTF.

This clone has just a few counts. The V gene is TRBV2, the J gene TRBJ2-3; 9 nucleotides align to TRBD1. Germline CDR1 and CDR2: SNHLY and FYNNEI. This CDR3 has 16 residues. V trimming: 5 bases; J trimming: 0 bases; junction bases outside the gene matches: 6. The CDR3 here is CASSNGQGSSTDTQYF. CDR3 in DNA: TGTGCCAGCAGTAACGGACAGGGGTCTAGCACAGATACGCAGTATTTT.

The rearrangement links TRBV7-8 to TRBJ1-1, with D unresolved. CDR3 length: 12 amino acids. V was trimmed by 0 bases and J by 10 bases, leaving 9 bases between them. Germline CDR1 and CDR2: SGHVS and FQNEAQ. Written as DNA, the CDR3 is TGTGCCAGCAGCTTAGCTCGCGGAGTAGCTTTCTTT. This codes for CASSLARGVAFF.

This clone was seen at least ten times. V is TRBV28 and J is TRBJ2-3; D is perhaps TRBD1 (5 bases). This CDR3 contains 17 residues. V lost 4 bases and J 1 base, leaving 18 bases between the germline ends. Germline CDR1 and CDR2: MDHEN and SYDVKM. CDR3 region: CASSSGFLIVGTDTQYF. Here the CDR3 DNA reads TGTGCCAGCAGTTCAGGGTTCCTTATTGTAGGCACAGATACGCAGTATTTT.

J is TRBJ1-6 and V is TRBV10-3; the match to TRBD1 covers 10 bases. Germline V gives CDR1 ENHRY, CDR2 SYGVKD. The CDR3 loop spans 16 amino acids. Trimming at V came to 4 bases and at J to 10 bases, leaving 10 bases not matched to a gene. The CDR3 here is CAISAQSGTGESPLHF. DNA for the CDR3: TGTGCCATCAGTGCTCAGTCGGGGACAGGGGAATCACCCCTCCACTTT.

This clone was counted only a few times. CDR3 nucleotide sequence: TGTGCCAGCAGCTCCGGGACTACACTAAGAACTGTGACCCAGTACTTC. Translating gives CASSSGTTLRTVTQYF. V and J are TRBV5-6 and TRBJ2-5; 7 nucleotides line up with TRBD2. This CDR3 region has 16 residues. In germline, CDR1 is SGHDT, CDR2 YYEEEE. The junction had 15 bases not matched to a gene; V was cut back by 3 bases and J by 7 bases.

CDR3 bases: TGTGCCAGCAGTGAAGCGTTGAGACCATTCTCGGGCTATGGCTACACCTTC. Translating it yields CASSEALRPFSGYGYTF. This rearrangement joins TRBV6-1 to TRBJ1-2, with unresolved D. The CDR3 spans 17 residues. Per the germline V gene, CDR1 is MNHNS and CDR2 is SASEGT. Between the trimmed V and J ends, which lost 0 bases and 4 bases, there was a span of 18 bases.

The chain has TRBV7-3 and TRBJ1-1; D gene uncertain. Germline V CDR1 and CDR2: SGHTA, FQGTGA. The V and J ends lost 4 bases and 2 bases respectively, with 8 bases between them. The length of the CDR3 is 13 residues. Written as DNA, the CDR3 is TGTGCCAGCAGCTCCATCCCTAACACTGAAGCTTTCTTT. Translating it yields CASSSIPNTEAFF.

The rearrangement links TRBV5-1 to TRBJ2-1, with D maybe TRBD2 (7 bases). Trimming pared 4 bases from V and 8 bases from J, leaving 19 bases between. CDR3 length equals 15 residues. In germline, CDR1 is SGHRS, CDR2 YFSETQ. CDR3 coding DNA: TGCGCCAGCAGCCCCGGAGAGGGGGGGTCGGATGAGCAGTTCTTC. Amino acids: CASSPGEGGSDEQFF.

The genes are TRBV28 and TRBJ2-1; 7 bases fit TRBD1. Unmatched junction bases numbered 8, after V lost 10 bases and J lost 5 bases. CDR1 MDHEN and CDR2 SYDVKM come from the germline V gene. This CDR3 spans 13 amino acids. CDR3 coding DNA: TGTGCCACTCCGGGACAGAAAAACAATGAGCAGTTCTTC. Translation: CATPGQKNNEQFF. The full variable domain, rest sourced from reference TRBV28 and TRBJ2-1, is DVKVTQSSRYLVKRTGEKVFLECVQDMDHENMFWYRQDPGLGLRLIYFSYDVKMKEKGDIPEGYSVSREKKERFSLILESASTNQTSMYLCATPGQKNNEQFFGPGTRLTVL.

This clone was seen only once. The V call is TRBV5-4, the J call TRBJ2-1; 13 positions match TRBD2. V trimming: 5 bases; J trimming: 10 bases; junction bases outside the gene matches: 9. The CDR3 sequence is 15 residues long. The germline V gene encodes CDR1 SGHNT and CDR2 YYREEE (reference sequence). The CDR3 sequence is CASSSGTSGAVEQFF. The CDR3 DNA reads TGTGCCAGCAGTTCCGGGACTAGCGGGGCGGTAGAGCAGTTCTTC. Full variable domain (remainder filled in from reference TRBV5-4 and TRBJ2-1): ETGVTQSPTHLIKTRGQQVTLRCSSQSGHNTVSWYQQALGQGPQFIFQYYREEENGRGNFPPRFSGLQFPNYSSELNVNALELDDSALYLCASSSGTSGAVEQFFGPGTRLTVL.

The chain is built from TRBV6-6 and TRBJ2-1, with D possibly being TRBD1 (5 bases). Per the germline V gene, CDR1 is MNHNY and CDR2 is SVGAGI (reference sequence). V lost 5 bases and J lost 4, with 12 bases in between. This CDR3 region has 14 residues. The DNA of the CDR3 is TGTGCCAGCAGTGGGCAGGGCTTTTACAATGAGCAGTTCTTC. It codes for CASSGQGFYNEQFF.

For the CDR3, the DNA is TGTGCCAGCAGCCAACAGGTATCTGGCTACACCTTC. As protein: CASSQQVSGYTF. The chain is built from TRBV28 and TRBJ1-2, with a tentative D call TRBD1 (5 bases). The CDR3 runs to 12 residues. The germline V gene has CDR1 MDHEN and CDR2 SYDVKM. The V gene lost 6 bases and the J gene lost 7 bases, with 12 bases spanning the gap.

The V call is TRBV9, the J call TRBJ2-1, with 9 bases lining up with TRBD2. The trim removed 3 bases at V and 5 bases at J, leaving 12 bases unmatched. The CDR3 loop spans 17 amino acids. Germline V gene lookup returns CDR1 SGDLS and CDR2 YYNGEE. This CDR3 reads CASSAGHPGLAHNEQFF. Written as DNA, the CDR3 is TGTGCCAGCAGCGCGGGACACCCGGGACTAGCCCACAATGAGCAGTTCTTC.